The clone carrying this T cell receptor (beta chain) was counted between two and nine times. As yet, its antigen is unknown. One entry per CDR3 protein, called by TCRdb with MiXCR from the 5' RACE reads. The sample holds 300,000 to 400,000 distinct CDR3 sequences, roughly 9% seen once. This specimen belongs to a study of identical twins. The study's findings and limits: Models underestimated TCR alpha sharing (out-of-frame) in monozygotic twins. The degree of excess twin sharing was weaker in beta out-of-frame sequences. Out-of-frame alpha sequences shared by twins were enriched for low generation probability. Carriage of fewer insertions was seen in abundant cord blood beta clonotypes, whereas memory repertoires showed none.

The CDR3 runs 15 residues. Trimming at V came to 8 bases and at J to 6 bases, leaving 10 bases not matched to a gene. Specimen: naive T cells sorted from blood. The rearrangement uses TRBV12-3 or TRBV12-4 and TRBJ2-1; 10 bases match TRBD2. The sequence was collected from a woman in her forties or fifties in good health. The DNA of the CDR3 is TGTGCCAGCCGAGCGGCTAGCGGGAGTCGCAATGAGCAGTTCTTC. It specifies CASRAASGSRNEQFF.